The TCR beta chain under discussion was sequenced for a study of Graves' ophthalmopathy and Graves' hyperthyroidism. The sequenced template was RNA, covering the TCR beta CDR3 region. RT-PCR with HTBI primers came first, then second-round multiplex PCR. Via MiXCR, TCRdb re-called the multiplex PCR reads, giving one row per CDR3 protein. The sample lists 400,000 or so distinct CDR3 sequences, 15% occurring once. This clonotype was detected many times. Germline V lookup: CDR1 DFQATT, CDR2 SNEGSKA (reference sequence). The CDR3 has 15 amino acids. V trimming: 1 base; J trimming: 0 bases; junction bases outside the gene matches: 4.

The sequence came from a woman aged 18-35 years with stable Graves' hyperthyroidism. The rearrangement joins TRBV20-1 to TRBJ1-1; 8 bases fit TRBD1. Sample: peripheral blood. CDR3 loop: CSARVAGGMNTEAFF. CDR3 coding DNA: TGCAGTGCTAGAGTGGCAGGGGGCATGAACACTGAAGCTTTCTTT.